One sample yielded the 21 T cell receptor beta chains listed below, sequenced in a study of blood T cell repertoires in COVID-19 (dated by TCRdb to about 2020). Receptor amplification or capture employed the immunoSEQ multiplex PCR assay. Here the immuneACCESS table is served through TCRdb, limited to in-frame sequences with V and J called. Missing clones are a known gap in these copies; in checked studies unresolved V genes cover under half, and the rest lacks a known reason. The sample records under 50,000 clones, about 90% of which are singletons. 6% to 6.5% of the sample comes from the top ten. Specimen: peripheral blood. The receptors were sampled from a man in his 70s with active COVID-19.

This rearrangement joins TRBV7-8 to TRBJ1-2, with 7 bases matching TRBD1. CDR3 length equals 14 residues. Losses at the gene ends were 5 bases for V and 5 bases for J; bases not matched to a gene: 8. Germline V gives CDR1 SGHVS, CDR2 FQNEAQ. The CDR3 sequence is CASSRGQATYGYTF. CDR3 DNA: TGTGCCAGCAGCCGAGGACAGGCCACTTATGGCTACACCTTC.

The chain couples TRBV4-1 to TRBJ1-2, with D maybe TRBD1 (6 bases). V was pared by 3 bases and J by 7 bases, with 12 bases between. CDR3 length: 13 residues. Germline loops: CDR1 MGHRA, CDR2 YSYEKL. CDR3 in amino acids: CASSQGQGFGYTF. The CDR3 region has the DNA TGCGCCAGCAGCCAGGGGCAGGGGTTTGGCTACACCTTC.

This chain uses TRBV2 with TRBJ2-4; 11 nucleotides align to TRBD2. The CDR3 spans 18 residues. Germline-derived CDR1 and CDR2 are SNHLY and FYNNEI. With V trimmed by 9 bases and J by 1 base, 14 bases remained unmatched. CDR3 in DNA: TGTGCCAGTTATGACATAGCGGGGGGGTTAAAGGCCAAAAACATTCAGTACTTC. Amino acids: CASYDIAGGLKAKNIQYF. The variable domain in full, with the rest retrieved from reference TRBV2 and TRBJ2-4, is EPEVTQTPSHQVTQMGQEVILRCVPISNHLYFYWYRQILGQKVEFLVSFYNNEISEKSEIFDDQFSVERPDGSNFTLKIRSTKLEDSAMYFCASYDIAGGLKAKNIQYFGAGTRLSVL.

CDR3 region: CASSLLAGEGETQYF. The CDR3 coding sequence is TGTGCCAGCAGCCTCCTAGCGGGGGAGGGAGAGACCCAGTACTTC. This sequence joins TRBV3-1 (or the pseudogene TRBV3-2) and TRBJ2-5, with TRBD2 identical over 10 bases. Per germline, CDR1 LGHDT and CDR2 YNNKEL (reference sequence). With 4 bases clipped from V and 4 bases from J, the junction kept 6 bases outside the gene matches. The CDR3 contains 15 residues.

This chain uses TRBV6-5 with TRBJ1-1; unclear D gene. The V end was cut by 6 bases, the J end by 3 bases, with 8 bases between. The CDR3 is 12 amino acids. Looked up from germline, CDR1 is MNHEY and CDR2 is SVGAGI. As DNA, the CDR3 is TGTGCCAGCAGCATCCGGGACACTGAAGCTTTCTTT. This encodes CASSIRDTEAFF.

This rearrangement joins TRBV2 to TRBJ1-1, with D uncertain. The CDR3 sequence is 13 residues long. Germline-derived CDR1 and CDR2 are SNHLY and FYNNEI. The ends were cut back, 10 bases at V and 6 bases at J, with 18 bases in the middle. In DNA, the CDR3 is TGTGCCACCCTGAAGGAGGCACGGGCTGAAGCTTTCTTT. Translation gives CATLKEARAEAFF.

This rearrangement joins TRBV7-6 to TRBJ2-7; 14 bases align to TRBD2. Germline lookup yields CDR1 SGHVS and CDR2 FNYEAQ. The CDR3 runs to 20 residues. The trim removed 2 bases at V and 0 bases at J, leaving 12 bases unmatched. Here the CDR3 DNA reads TGTGCCAGCAGCTTATCCTCGGGACCCGGACTAGCGGGGGGCTCCTACGAGCAGTACTTC. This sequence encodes CASSLSSGPGLAGGSYEQYF.

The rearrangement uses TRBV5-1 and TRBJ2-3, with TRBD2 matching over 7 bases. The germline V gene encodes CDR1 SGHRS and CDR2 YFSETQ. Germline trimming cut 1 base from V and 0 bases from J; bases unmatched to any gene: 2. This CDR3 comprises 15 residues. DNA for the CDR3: TGCGCCAGCAGCTTGATTAGCGGGAGCACAGATACGCAGTATTTT. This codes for CASSLISGSTDTQYF.

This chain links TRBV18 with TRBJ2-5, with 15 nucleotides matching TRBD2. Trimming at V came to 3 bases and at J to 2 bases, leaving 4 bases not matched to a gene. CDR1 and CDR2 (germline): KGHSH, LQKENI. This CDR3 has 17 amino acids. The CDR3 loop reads CASSPPGLAGGQETQYF. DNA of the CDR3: TGTGCCAGCTCACCGCCGGGACTAGCGGGGGGTCAAGAGACCCAGTACTTC. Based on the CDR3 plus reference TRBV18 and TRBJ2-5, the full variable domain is NAGVMQNPRHLVRRRGQEARLRCSPMKGHSHVYWYRQLPEEGLKFMVYLQKENIIDESGMPKERFSAEFPKEGPSILRIQQVVRGDSAAYFCASSPPGLAGGQETQYFGPGTRLLVL.

The CDR3 nucleotides read TGTGCCGGGAGGCTAGCGGGTGCAGATACGCAGTATTTT. Translating gives CAGRLAGADTQYF. The V call is TRBV12-3 or TRBV12-4, the J call TRBJ2-3; 8 bases are a match to TRBD2. This CDR3 is built from 13 residues. Unmatched junction bases numbered 8, after V lost 11 bases and J lost 4 bases.

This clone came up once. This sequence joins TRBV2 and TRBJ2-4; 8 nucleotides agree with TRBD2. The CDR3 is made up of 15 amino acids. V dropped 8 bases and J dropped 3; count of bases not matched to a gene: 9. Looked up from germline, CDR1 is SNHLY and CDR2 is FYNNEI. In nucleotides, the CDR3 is TGTGCCAGCGGACGGGGGGGCCTGGACAAAAACATTCAGTACTTC. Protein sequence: CASGRGGLDKNIQYF.

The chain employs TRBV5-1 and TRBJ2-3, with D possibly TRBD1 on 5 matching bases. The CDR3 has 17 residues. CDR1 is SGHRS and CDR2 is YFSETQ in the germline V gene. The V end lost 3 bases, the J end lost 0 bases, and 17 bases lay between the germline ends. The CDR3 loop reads CASSYTIPGPSTDTQYF. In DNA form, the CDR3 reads TGCGCCAGCAGCTACACTATTCCAGGGCCCAGCACAGATACGCAGTATTTT.

As DNA, the CDR3 is TGTGCCAGCAGCTGGGGCGGGGGAAGCAATCAGCCCCAGCATTTT. It codes for CASSWGGGSNQPQHF. J is TRBJ1-5 and V is TRBV7-9, with D perhaps matching TRBD1 (5 bases). The CDR3 extends over 15 amino acids. Trimming shortened V by 4 bases and J by 1 base, and 11 bases separated the two germline ends. Germline CDR1 and CDR2: SEHNR and FQNEAQ (reference sequence).

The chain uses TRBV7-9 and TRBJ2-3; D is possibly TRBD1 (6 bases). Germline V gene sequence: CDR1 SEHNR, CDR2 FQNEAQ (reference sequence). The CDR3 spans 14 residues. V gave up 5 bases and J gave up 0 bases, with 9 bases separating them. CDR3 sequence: CASSVGQSTDTQYF. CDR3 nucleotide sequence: TGTGCCAGCAGCGTCGGACAGAGCACAGATACGCAGTATTTT.

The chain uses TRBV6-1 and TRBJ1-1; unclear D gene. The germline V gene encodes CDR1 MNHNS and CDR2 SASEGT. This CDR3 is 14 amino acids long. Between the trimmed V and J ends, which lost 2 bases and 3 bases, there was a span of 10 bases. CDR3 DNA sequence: TGTGCCAGCAGTGAATTCCGGGAGGACACTGAAGCTTTCTTT. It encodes CASSEFREDTEAFF.

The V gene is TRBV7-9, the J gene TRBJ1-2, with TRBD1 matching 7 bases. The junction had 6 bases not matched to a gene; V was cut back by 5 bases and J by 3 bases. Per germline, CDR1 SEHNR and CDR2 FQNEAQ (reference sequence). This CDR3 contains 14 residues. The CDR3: CASSLGQHHYGYTF. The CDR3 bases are TGTGCCAGCAGCCTGGGACAGCACCACTATGGCTACACCTTC.

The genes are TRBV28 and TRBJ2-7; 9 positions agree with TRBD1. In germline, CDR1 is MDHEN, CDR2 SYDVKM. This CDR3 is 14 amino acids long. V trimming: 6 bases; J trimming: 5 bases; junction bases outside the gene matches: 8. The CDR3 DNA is TGTGCCAGCAGGTCGGGACAGGGAAGGAACGAGCAGTACTTC. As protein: CASRSGQGRNEQYF.

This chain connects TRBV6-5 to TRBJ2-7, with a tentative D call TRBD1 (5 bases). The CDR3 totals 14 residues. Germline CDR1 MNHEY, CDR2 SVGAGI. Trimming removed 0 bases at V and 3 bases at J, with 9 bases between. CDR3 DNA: TGTGCCAGCAGTTACTCGAGACAGCACTACGAGCAGTACTTC. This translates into CASSYSRQHYEQYF.

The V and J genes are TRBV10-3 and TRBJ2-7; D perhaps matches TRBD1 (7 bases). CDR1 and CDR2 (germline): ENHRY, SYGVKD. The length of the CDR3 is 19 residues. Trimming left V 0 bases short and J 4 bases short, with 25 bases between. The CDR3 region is CAISESFGAGGTAPYEQYF. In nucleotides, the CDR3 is TGTGCCATCAGTGAGTCTTTTGGGGCTGGGGGGACAGCGCCGTACGAGCAGTACTTC.

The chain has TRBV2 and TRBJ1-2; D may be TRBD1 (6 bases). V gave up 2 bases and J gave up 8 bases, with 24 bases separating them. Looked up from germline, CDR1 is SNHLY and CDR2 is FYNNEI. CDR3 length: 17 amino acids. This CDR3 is CASSEFGRGGEYSGYTF. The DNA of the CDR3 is TGTGCCAGCAGTGAATTTGGCAGGGGAGGGGAATATAGCGGCTACACCTTC.

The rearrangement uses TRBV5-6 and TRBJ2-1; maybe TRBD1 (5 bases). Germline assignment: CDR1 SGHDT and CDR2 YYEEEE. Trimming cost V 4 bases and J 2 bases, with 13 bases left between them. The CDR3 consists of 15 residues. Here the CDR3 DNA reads TGTGCCAGCAGCCCGGGTGGCAGGGCCTACAATGAGCAGTTCTTC. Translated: CASSPGGRAYNEQFF.